The 28 T cell receptor beta chains given below trace back to one sample, sequenced in a study of CD8 T cells in ankylosing spondylitis. General study findings and limits: It appeared that ankylosing spondylitis blood was characterized by a TCR beta motif of seven or eight highly homologous variants.

Their cognate antigens are unknown. TCRdb redid the calling of the 5' RACE reads with MiXCR, one entry per CDR3 protein. Of more than 500,000 distinct CDR3 sequences listed, approximately 5% are singletons. Material: blood, either unsorted or a sorted T cell fraction (not recorded which). These receptors originate from a male donor with ankylosing spondylitis.

As concerns this clonotype: With a much larger clone just one base away, this may be a read error. This chain joins TRBV12-3 or TRBV12-4 and TRBJ1-2, with a possible D match to TRBD1 (5 bases). The CDR3 runs to 14 residues. The chain's CDR3 is CANSFAQGNYGYTF. DNA of the CDR3: TGTGCCAACAGTTTCGCGCAGGGTAACTATGGCTACACCTTC.

This clonotype was seen many times. This rearrangement joins TRBV7-2 to TRBJ2-1; 8 nucleotides match TRBD2. The V and J ends lost 0 bases and 2 bases, in that order; junction bases with no gene match: 12. Germline V lookup: CDR1 SGHTA, CDR2 FQGNSA. The CDR3 runs 19 residues. The CDR3 loop reads CASSLALIWREATYNEQFF. The CDR3 bases are TGTGCCAGCAGCTTAGCGCTAATTTGGCGGGAGGCCACCTACAATGAGCAGTTCTTC.

This clonotype showed up just a few times. The genes are TRBV3-1 and TRBJ1-5, with a weak D call TRBD1 (5 bases). CDR1 is LGHDT and CDR2 is YNNKEL in the germline V gene (reference sequence). The CDR3 totals 15 residues. Trimming left V 1 base short and J 1 base short, with 8 bases between. CDR3 in DNA: TGTGCCAGCAGCCAAGCGAGGGACAGCAATCAGCCCCAGCATTTT. This gives the protein CASSQARDSNQPQHF.

The chain joins TRBV9 to TRBJ2-7; no clear D gene. The CDR3 consists of 14 residues. Germline CDR1 SGDLS, CDR2 YYNGEE. Trimming shortened V by 0 bases and J by 2 bases, and 9 bases separated the two germline ends. The CDR3 bases are TGTGCCAGCAGCGTAGCAGGTTCAACCTACGAGCAGTACTTC. It is translated as CASSVAGSTYEQYF.

This clonotype occurred many times. The chain uses TRBV7-3 and TRBJ2-2, with 7 positions matching TRBD1. Trimming at V came to 5 bases and at J to 3 bases, leaving 9 bases not matched to a gene. CDR3 length: 16 amino acids. CDR1 and CDR2 (germline): SGHTA, FQGTGA. DNA of the CDR3: TGTGCCAGCAGCCCAACAGGGGCTCGGGACACCGGGGAGCTGTTTTTT. Translated: CASSPTGARDTGELFF.

At least ten counts were recorded for this clonotype. The chain recombines TRBV20-1 with TRBJ2-3; a weak D match, TRBD2 (6 bases). The V gene's germline CDR1 is DFQATT and CDR2 SNEGSKA (reference sequence). The CDR3 consists of 14 residues. Trimming cost V 3 bases and J 3 bases, with 13 bases left between them. The CDR3, as DNA: TGCAGTGCTAGTGCGGGATCTGGAACAGATACGCAGTATTTT. Translation: CSASAGSGTDTQYF.

This clonotype has more than one count but fewer than ten. The chain joins TRBV5-6 to TRBJ2-6; 10 nucleotides align to TRBD1. In germline, CDR1 is SGHDT, CDR2 YYEEEE. Germline trimming cut 4 bases from V and 3 bases from J; bases unmatched to any gene: 10. The CDR3 is 18 residues long. CDR3 region: CASSPLATGGVGANVLTF. The DNA for the CDR3 is TGTGCCAGCAGCCCGCTAGCGACAGGGGGCGTTGGGGCCAACGTCCTGACTTTC.

In this sample, this clonotype turned up many times. The chain is built from TRBV7-9 and TRBJ2-1; 10 bases align to TRBD1. Looked up from germline, CDR1 is SEHNR and CDR2 is FQNEAQ (reference sequence). V trimming: 4 bases; J trimming: 3 bases; junction bases outside the gene matches: 3. This CDR3 has 15 amino acids. CDR3 DNA: TGTGCCAGCAGCTCCGGACAGGGGGGCTACAATGAGCAGTTCTTC. It specifies CASSSGQGGYNEQFF.

The chain joins TRBV2 to TRBJ2-5; no reliable D call. Germline values: CDR1 SNHLY, CDR2 FYNNEI. V dropped 10 bases and J dropped 3 bases, with 12 bases sitting between them. This CDR3 has 12 amino acids. CDR3 in amino acids: CATRRSKETQYF. Written as DNA, the CDR3 is TGTGCCACCCGCCGGAGCAAAGAGACCCAGTACTTC.

This clonotype was counted ten times or more. The chain is built from TRBV7-2 and TRBJ2-7; no reliable D call. CDR1 is SGHTA and CDR2 is FQGNSA in the germline V gene. Trimming removed 1 base from V and 2 bases from J, with 12 bases in between. This CDR3 contains 15 residues. CDR3 sequence (DNA): TGTGCCAGCAGCTTAGTGGTGGGCCCTACCTACGAGCAGTACTTC. This codes for CASSLVVGPTYEQYF.

At least ten counts were recorded for this clonotype. V usage is TRBV6-5 and J usage is TRBJ1-5, with 9 positions matching TRBD1. The V segment lost 3 bases and the J segment 7 bases; nucleotides outside the gene matches: 7. This CDR3 contains 15 residues. Germline CDR1 reads MNHEY; CDR2 reads SVGAGI. CDR3 coding DNA: TGTGCCAGCAGTTATCGGACAGGGGTGGACCAGCCCCAGCATTTT. Its protein product is CASSYRTGVDQPQHF.

The chain employs TRBV4-3 and TRBJ1-6; weak D call: TRBD1 (5 bases). The length of the CDR3 is 15 residues. The V gene lost 0 bases and the J gene lost 8 bases, with 11 bases spanning the gap. Germline CDR1 LGHNA, CDR2 YSLEER. CDR3 sequence: CASSQDRQGDSPLHF. CDR3 DNA sequence: TGCGCCAGCAGCCAAGATCGGCAGGGTGATTCACCCCTCCACTTT.

The V gene is TRBV20-1, the J gene TRBJ2-1, with D maybe TRBD2 (6 bases). The germline V gene encodes CDR1 DFQATT and CDR2 SNEGSKA (reference sequence). This CDR3 is built from 15 residues. The V end lost 3 bases, the J end lost 3 bases, and 15 bases lay between the germline ends. CDR3 nucleotide sequence: TGCAGTGCTAGCCACCGGGACTGGGTCTACAATGAGCAGTTCTTC. Protein sequence: CSASHRDWVYNEQFF.

The rearrangement links TRBV28 to TRBJ1-5; D uncertain. This CDR3 contains 15 residues. CDR1 is MDHEN, CDR2 SYDVKM, per germline. The ends were cut back, 8 bases at V and 0 bases at J, with 14 bases in the middle. This chain's CDR3 is CASEAQLYSNQPQHF. Here the CDR3 DNA reads TGTGCCAGCGAGGCCCAGCTATATAGCAATCAGCCCCAGCATTTT. The full variable domain, completed using reference TRBV28 and TRBJ1-5, is DVKVTQSSRYLVKRTGEKVFLECVQDMDHENMFWYRQDPGLGLRLIYFSYDVKMKEKGDIPEGYSVSREKKERFSLILESASTNQTSMYLCASEAQLYSNQPQHFGDGTRLSIL.

This clonotype has a handful of counts. The V and J genes are TRBV14 and TRBJ1-1; D unresolved. The CDR3 is made up of 13 amino acids. Germline CDR1 and CDR2: SGHDN and FVKESK. Deletions cut 1 base from V and 5 bases from J, with 8 bases between. The CDR3 nucleotides are TGTGCCAGCAGCCAAGGCGCGCTGACTGAAGCTTTCTTT. Translating it yields CASSQGALTEAFF.

This clonotype was detected many times. The chain joins TRBV5-1 to TRBJ1-2, with 10 nucleotides matching TRBD1. There are 14 residues in the CDR3. Germline V gene sequence: CDR1 SGHRS, CDR2 YFSETQ. V shed 4 bases and J 3 bases; nucleotides not matched to a gene: 3. In DNA, the CDR3 is TGCGCCAGCAGCCCGACAGGGGGCGACTATGGCTACACCTTC. This sequence encodes CASSPTGGDYGYTF.

This clonotype was detected ten times or more. A read error may produce the germline difference seen at one junction end. CDR3 bases: TGCGCCAGCAGCTTGTCCCCGGGGAGTGATACTGAAGCTTTCTTT. It codes for CASSLSPGSDTEAFF. The V and J genes are TRBV27 and TRBJ1-1, with unresolved D. The germline CDR1 and CDR2 sequences are MNHEY and SMNVEV (reference sequence). CDR3 length: 15 residues.

This clonotype came up many times. The chain employs TRBV5-1 and TRBJ2-3; perhaps TRBD2 as D (6 bases). V was clipped by 2 bases and J by 5 bases, with 12 bases between them. This CDR3 spans 14 amino acids. From germline, CDR1 is SGHRS and CDR2 YFSETQ. The CDR3 sequence: CASSFGYSGDTQYF. The CDR3 bases are TGCGCCAGCAGCTTCGGTTATAGCGGAGATACGCAGTATTTT.

This clonotype was seen repeatedly, ten times or more. V and J are TRBV10-3 and TRBJ2-5; D gene ambiguous. Germline assignment: CDR1 ENHRY and CDR2 SYGVKD. The ends were cut back, 6 bases at V and 3 bases at J, with 8 bases in the middle. The CDR3 has 12 residues. CDR3 DNA sequence: TGTGCCATCAGAGACCTTAAAGAGACCCAGTACTTC. It encodes CAIRDLKETQYF.

This clonotype came up many times. The chain combines TRBV20-1 with TRBJ1-4; the D is unclear. Germline V gene data show CDR1 as DFQATT and CDR2 as SNEGSKA (reference sequence). Trimming stripped 3 bases from V and 6 bases from J, with 5 bases between. CDR3 length: 11 amino acids. This CDR3 reads CSASPYEKLFF. The CDR3 coding sequence is TGCAGTGCTAGCCCCTATGAAAAACTGTTTTTT.

This clonotype showed up many times. The V gene is TRBV5-6, the J gene TRBJ2-2; D might be TRBD1 (5 bases). This CDR3 has 14 amino acids. The ends were cut back, 2 bases at V and 0 bases at J, with 5 bases in the middle. CDR1 and CDR2 from the germline V gene are SGHDT and YYEEEE. This CDR3 is CASSFRANTGELFF. CDR3 in DNA: TGTGCCAGCAGCTTCAGGGCGAACACCGGGGAGCTGTTTTTT.

This clonotype has more than one count but fewer than ten. The CDR3 region has the DNA TGTGCCAGCAGTCCCATTCTTACCTACGAGCAGTACTTC. This sequence encodes CASSPILTYEQYF. The chain employs TRBV27 and TRBJ2-7; D unclear. In germline, CDR1 is MNHEY, CDR2 SMNVEV (reference sequence). V was pared by 5 bases and J by 2 bases, with 10 bases between. This CDR3 contains 13 residues.

In its sample, this clonotype was seen many times. V usage is TRBV5-1 and J usage is TRBJ2-7, with TRBD2 matching 11 bases. The germline V gene encodes CDR1 SGHRS and CDR2 YFSETQ. V lost 0 bases, J lost 3 bases, and 2 bases stayed unmatched. The CDR3 covers 15 residues. This CDR3 reads CASSLGTSGHYEQYF. CDR3 sequence (DNA): TGCGCCAGCAGCTTGGGGACTAGCGGGCACTACGAGCAGTACTTC.

This clonotype was found many times. The genes are TRBV20-1 and TRBJ2-7; D gene unclear. The CDR3 is 12 residues long. V was pared by 4 bases and J by 2 bases, with 9 bases between. Germline V lookup: CDR1 DFQATT, CDR2 SNEGSKA (reference sequence). CDR3 sequence: CSATQPTYEQYF. DNA for the CDR3: TGCAGTGCTACCCAACCCACCTACGAGCAGTACTTC.

To note about this clonotype: This may arise from a read error, as a much more abundant clone is one base away. DNA for the CDR3: TGTGCCAGCAGCCGGACCGGGACTAATAAGAATGAGCAGTTCTTC. Protein sequence: CASSRTGTNKNEQFF. This chain uses TRBV5-5 with TRBJ2-1, with 7 bases identical to TRBD2. The CDR3 is 15 amino acids. V shed 4 bases, J shed 7 bases, and the junction held 11 bases outside the gene matches. Germline V lookup: CDR1 SGHKS, CDR2 YYEKEE (reference sequence).

The gene calls are TRBV7-6 and TRBJ2-3; possible D gene TRBD2, 5 bases. V lost 4 bases to trimming and J lost 4 bases, with 9 bases between them. The CDR3 is 13 amino acids. The V gene's germline CDR1 is SGHVS and CDR2 FNYEAQ. In nucleotides, the CDR3 is TGTGCCAGCAGCTCCCTAGCCTCAGATACGCAGTATTTT. Translating it yields CASSSLASDTQYF.

The chain employs TRBV7-2 and TRBJ2-7, with D uncertain. Trimming stripped 5 bases from V and 2 bases from J, with 13 bases between. The CDR3 sequence is 14 residues long. The germline V gene encodes CDR1 SGHTA and CDR2 FQGNSA. CDR3 loop: CASSPYMETYEQYF. The CDR3 DNA reads TGTGCCAGCAGCCCCTACATGGAAACCTACGAGCAGTACTTC.

This clonotype was recorded at least ten times. The chain recombines TRBV5-1 with TRBJ2-5; D is undetermined. The CDR3 contains 15 residues. V lost 0 bases and J 0 bases, leaving 9 bases between the germline ends. Per the germline V gene, CDR1 is SGHRS and CDR2 is YFSETQ. The CDR3 loop is CASSLGRTYQETQYF. In DNA form, the CDR3 reads TGCGCCAGCAGCTTGGGGCGAACCTACCAAGAGACCCAGTACTTC.